The 31 T cell receptor beta chains below come from one sample, sequenced in a study of blood T cells in healthy people across ages. A second PCR, run for about 6 to 11 cycles, used a sample-barcoded 5' primer plus a J-beta primer mix. TCRdb re-derived calls from the 5' RACE reads in MiXCR, one entry per CDR3 protein. The table records about 970,000 distinct CDR3 sequences, 51% of them present only once. The material sequenced was blood. The receptors come from a woman aged 60-75 years in good health.

This clonotype appeared a few times. The CDR3: CSVEYQAGESEQYF. The CDR3 coding sequence is TGCAGCGTTGAATATCAAGCGGGAGAATCCGAGCAGTACTTC. J is TRBJ2-7 and V is TRBV29-1; TRBD2 agrees at 8 bases. In germline, CDR1 is SQVTM, CDR2 ANQGSEA. The CDR3 length is 14 residues. Germline trimming cut 2 bases from V and 6 bases from J; bases unmatched to any gene: 9.

This clonotype has only a few counts. The CDR3 region has the DNA TGCAGCGTTCGGGGGGCTCAGGCAATTACTAGCACAGATACGCAGTATTTT. It specifies CSVRGAQAITSTDTQYF. J is TRBJ2-3 and V is TRBV29-1; tentatively, D is TRBD2 (7 bases). Trimming left V 5 bases short and J 0 bases short, with 21 bases between. Germline CDR1 is SQVTM and CDR2 is ANQGSEA. CDR3 length: 17 amino acids.

The chain recombines TRBV4-1 with TRBJ2-7, with 8 bases lining up with TRBD2. V lost 1 base, J lost 1 base, and 3 bases stayed unmatched. This CDR3 spans 15 amino acids. The germline CDR1 and CDR2 sequences are MGHRA and YSYEKL. In DNA form, the CDR3 reads TGCGCCAGCAGCCAAGTCCCGGGAGGGTCCTACGAGCAGTACTTC. Amino acid sequence: CASSQVPGGSYEQYF.

This chain connects TRBV5-1 to TRBJ2-1; a weak D match, TRBD2 (6 bases). CDR3 length: 15 amino acids. The germline CDR1 and CDR2 sequences are SGHRS and YFSETQ. V shed 0 bases and J shed 4 bases, with 11 bases lying between them. This CDR3 is CASSLDGSQYNEQFF. In DNA, the CDR3 is TGCGCCAGCAGCTTGGACGGGAGTCAGTACAATGAGCAGTTCTTC.

The rearrangement links TRBV20-1 to TRBJ2-7; 11 bases map to TRBD2. Germline V lookup: CDR1 DFQATT, CDR2 SNEGSKA (reference sequence). CDR3 length equals 16 residues. Losses at the gene ends were 0 bases for V and 2 bases for J; bases not matched to a gene: 6. CDR3 DNA: TGCAGTGCTAGAGACCCCGTTAGCGGGAGGGCCTACGAGCAGTACTTC. Translated: CSARDPVSGRAYEQYF.

This chain connects TRBV9 to TRBJ2-5, with 12 nucleotides matching TRBD2. Germline V gene lookup returns CDR1 SGDLS and CDR2 YYNGEE. The CDR3 contains 17 residues. With V trimmed by 4 bases and J by 11 bases, 18 bases remained unmatched. CDR3 DNA: TGTGCCAGCAGCAGGGCTAGCGGGAGGGCGGTTATAGATGAGCAGTACTTC. Translation: CASSRASGRAVIDEQYF.

This clonotype was counted only a few times. This chain connects TRBV21-1 to TRBJ1-2. TRBV21-1 is deemed a pseudogene. The CDR3 totals 9 residues. DNA of the CDR3: TGTGCCAGCGCCAATGGCTACACCTTC. Its translation is CASANGYTF.

The chain combines TRBV20-1 with TRBJ2-7; 7 bases are shared with TRBD2. The V gene's germline CDR1 is DFQATT and CDR2 SNEGSKA (reference sequence). The CDR3 consists of 15 residues. Trimming cost V 4 bases and J 0 bases; bases outside gene matches: 9. The DNA for the CDR3 is TGCAGTGCTAAACTTAGCGGGCCCCGCTCCTACGAGCAGTACTTC. Residues: CSAKLSGPRSYEQYF.

This clonotype was detected only a few times. The CDR3 DNA sequence: TGTGCCAGCAGCGCGGGACTAGCACATGAGCAGTTCTTC. This sequence encodes CASSAGLAHEQFF. The chain combines TRBV7-2 with TRBJ2-1; TRBD2 matches at 9 bases. Trimming cost V 5 bases and J 8 bases; bases outside gene matches: 4. CDR1 and CDR2 from the germline V gene are SGHTA and FQGNSA. The CDR3 extends over 13 amino acids.

V and J are TRBV19 and TRBJ2-7, with D possibly matching TRBD2 (6 bases). V lost 5 bases and J lost 5, with 13 bases in between. In germline, CDR1 is LNHDA, CDR2 SQIVND (reference sequence). There are 13 residues in the CDR3. This CDR3 is CASSRSSDNEQYF. CDR3 sequence (DNA): TGTGCCAGTAGTCGGTCTAGCGATAACGAGCAGTACTTC.

This clonotype was seen only a few times. The chain couples TRBV25-1 to TRBJ2-5, with 12 bases that match TRBD2. Unmatched junction bases numbered 17, after V lost 10 bases and J lost 11 bases. The CDR3 has 15 residues. Looked up from germline, CDR1 is MGHDK and CDR2 is SYGVNS. The CDR3 sequence: CATQTTSGRTLGQYF. CDR3 DNA sequence: TGTGCCACACAAACTACTAGCGGGAGGACTTTGGGGCAGTACTTC.

This chain connects TRBV7-2 to TRBJ2-3, with 7 bases aligning to TRBD1. V was clipped by 5 bases and J by 7 bases; unmatched bases: 3. Germline CDR1 SGHTA, CDR2 FQGNSA. The CDR3 is 12 amino acids. CDR3 bases: TGTGCCAGCAGCCCACAGGGGTATACGCAGTATTTT. Its translation is CASSPQGYTQYF.

This clonotype has more than one count but fewer than ten. V gene TRBV4-2 combines with J gene TRBJ2-1; TRBD2 matches 12 bases. With V trimmed by 4 bases and J by 8 bases, 6 bases remained unmatched. The CDR3 is made up of 15 amino acids. CDR1 and CDR2 from the germline V gene are LGHNA and YNFKEQ. Here the CDR3 reads CASSLRLAGAYEQFF. The CDR3, as DNA: TGTGCCAGCAGCCTGAGACTAGCGGGAGCTTATGAGCAGTTCTTC.

Regarding this clonotype: A read error may account for a junction end that differs from germline. V and J are TRBV10-3 and TRBJ2-1, with TRBD2 as a possible D gene (5 bases). The CDR3 extends over 14 amino acids. Per germline, CDR1 ENHRY and CDR2 SYGVKD. The chain's CDR3 is CASSFGESYNEQFF. The CDR3 DNA reads TGTGCCAGCAGTTTCGGGGAATCCTACAATGAGCAGTTCTTC.

J is TRBJ2-3 and V is TRBV6-5, with D unresolved. This CDR3 comprises 11 residues. Trimming stripped 5 bases from V and 10 bases from J, with 10 bases between. In germline, CDR1 is MNHEY, CDR2 SVGAGI. The CDR3 DNA sequence: TGTGCCAGCAGTAAAGCCCGGGCGCAGTATTTT. The encoded protein is CASSKARAQYF.

The rearrangement joins TRBV20-1 to TRBJ2-1, with TRBD1 as a possible D gene (6 bases). The CDR3 runs to 14 residues. V lost 4 bases and J 13 bases, leaving 23 bases between the germline ends. Germline V CDR1 and CDR2: DFQATT, SNEGSKA (reference sequence). The DNA of the CDR3 is TGCAGTGCTACCGGGACACTGTACCAAGAGACCCAGTTCTTC. Protein: CSATGTLYQETQFF.

About this clonotype itself: A single base separates this from a much larger clone, so it may be a read error. This rearrangement joins TRBV3-1 to TRBJ2-1, with TRBD2 matching over 8 bases. The DNA end favors TRBJ2-7, so the J call may be wrong. The CDR3 consists of 16 residues. The germline CDR1 and CDR2 sequences are LGHDT and YNNKEL (reference sequence). The DNA of the CDR3 is TGTGCCAGCAGCCAACGAGCGGGAGTTTCCTACAATGAGCAGTACTTC. Its protein product is CASSQRAGVSYNEQYF.

There are many counts of this clonotype. The chain recombines TRBV4-3 with TRBJ2-7, with a tentative D call TRBD2 (6 bases). Per the germline V gene, CDR1 is LGHNA and CDR2 is YSLEER. The CDR3 spans 16 residues. Trimming removed 0 bases at V and 9 bases at J, with 21 bases between. In nucleotides, the CDR3 is TGCGCCAGCAGCCAAGATCAGAGTAGCGGTGGGGTGCGGCAGTACTTC. Protein sequence: CASSQDQSSGGVRQYF.

The chain has TRBV7-2 and TRBJ2-7, with 7 bases that match TRBD1. The CDR3 contains 16 residues. From germline, CDR1 is SGHTA and CDR2 FQGNSA. The ends lost 3 bases at V and 2 bases at J; junction bases unmatched: 10. Here the CDR3 DNA reads TGTGCCAGCAGCTTTACAGGGGCCTATAATACCTACGAGCAGTACTTC. It is translated as CASSFTGAYNTYEQYF.

Of note for this clonotype: At one end the junction does not follow the germline gene, possibly because of a read error. The chain uses TRBV7-8 and TRBJ2-3; the D gene is possibly TRBD1 (7 bases). The germline V gene encodes CDR1 SGHVS and CDR2 FQNEAQ. The CDR3 is 20 amino acids. In DNA, the CDR3 is TGTGCCAGCAGCTTAGCGCTTTCTGCGGGAAAGCCAGGAGGGACAGATACGCGGTATTTT. This translates into CASSLALSAGKPGGTDTRYF.

The chain recombines TRBV10-2 with TRBJ2-5, with 10 bases that match TRBD2. V was pared by 9 bases and J by 2 bases, with 6 bases of the junction left unmatched. Germline-derived CDR1 and CDR2 are WSHSY and SAAADI. CDR3 length: 14 amino acids. CDR3 loop: CASYQTSGQETQYF. DNA for the CDR3: TGCGCCAGTTACCAGACTAGCGGGCAAGAGACCCAGTACTTC.

This sequence joins TRBV28 and TRBJ2-3; 8 bases agree with TRBD1. V trimming: 6 bases; J trimming: 3 bases; junction bases outside the gene matches: 14. Germline V gene sequence: CDR1 MDHEN, CDR2 SYDVKM. The CDR3 contains 17 residues. CDR3 nucleotide sequence: TGTGCCAGCAGGCCTCCCTACAGGGGGTCAGGGACAGATACGCAGTATTTT. This sequence encodes CASRPPYRGSGTDTQYF.

The chain links TRBV28 to TRBJ1-1; tentatively, D is TRBD1 (5 bases). The CDR3 length is 15 residues. Trimming took 5 bases from V and 8 from J, leaving 21 bases between them. Germline V gene sequence: CDR1 MDHEN, CDR2 SYDVKM. CDR3 in amino acids: CASSTVSGYSPEAFF. The CDR3 bases are TGTGCCAGCAGTACCGTTTCAGGGTACTCCCCGGAAGCTTTCTTT.

The chain links TRBV10-3 to TRBJ2-3; D unresolved. The CDR3 contains 15 residues. Trimming took off 4 bases at V and 2 bases at J, with 13 bases between the two ends. Germline assignment: CDR1 ENHRY and CDR2 SYGVKD. CDR3 DNA sequence: TGTGCCATCAGTGGTTGGGGTTTAAACACAGATACGCAGTATTTT. Protein sequence: CAISGWGLNTDTQYF.

A note on this clonotype: A read error may account for a junction end that differs from germline. Written as DNA, the CDR3 is TGTGCCAGCAGCCCCCACGGGGCAGAGCAAGATACCCAGTACTTC. Its protein product is CASSPHGAEQDTQYF. The genes are TRBV7-3 and TRBJ2-5, with D perhaps assigned TRBD1 or TRBD2 (5 bases each). This CDR3 is 15 amino acids long. CDR1 and CDR2 (germline): SGHTA, FQGTGA.

The rearrangement joins TRBV29-1 to TRBJ2-3, with 10 bases aligning to TRBD2. The CDR3 spans 14 residues. Germline V gives CDR1 SQVTM, CDR2 ANQGSEA. V gave up 4 bases and J gave up 8 bases; unmatched junction bases: 9. The CDR3 DNA reads as TGCAGCGTTGCCTCAGCGGGAGGGTCGGGTACGCAGTATTTT. Translation: CSVASAGGSGTQYF.

The rearrangement joins TRBV3-1 to TRBJ1-1; unclear D gene. Looked up from germline, CDR1 is LGHDT and CDR2 is YNNKEL (reference sequence). Trimming shortened V by 1 base and J by 4 bases, and 13 bases separated the two germline ends. The CDR3 extends over 15 amino acids. The CDR3 region is CASSQGAGAGTEAFF. CDR3 coding DNA: TGTGCCAGCAGCCAAGGTGCGGGAGCGGGCACTGAAGCTTTCTTT.

Ten or more counts support this clonotype. The rearrangement uses TRBV28 and TRBJ2-7; D is ambiguous. V was pared by 3 bases and J by 4 bases, with 4 bases between. This CDR3 spans 11 amino acids. CDR1 is MDHEN and CDR2 is SYDVKM in the germline V gene. The CDR3 sequence is CASSFRYEQYF. The CDR3 DNA sequence: TGTGCCAGCAGTTTTAGGTACGAGCAGTACTTC.

The chain carries TRBV11-2 and TRBJ2-3, with 8 bases that match TRBD1. Germline V gives CDR1 SGHAT, CDR2 FQNNGV. V gave up 1 base and J gave up 0 bases; unmatched junction bases: 12. This CDR3 comprises 19 residues. The CDR3, as DNA: TGTGCCAGCAGCTTAGGGGTGTGGGGGACAGGTCGAAGCACAGATACGCAGTATTTT. Its protein is CASSLGVWGTGRSTDTQYF.

V usage is TRBV28 and J usage is TRBJ2-7; the D gene could be TRBD1 or TRBD2 (5 bases each). V dropped 5 bases and J dropped 6 bases, with 14 bases sitting between them. CDR1 is MDHEN, CDR2 SYDVKM, per germline. The CDR3 totals 13 residues. CDR3 protein: CASSGTLVGEQYF. CDR3 nucleotide sequence: TGTGCCAGCAGTGGGACCCTGGTGGGCGAGCAGTACTTC.

The V and J genes are TRBV7-9 and TRBJ1-2, with D maybe TRBD1 (5 bases). V was pared by 0 bases and J by 8 bases, with 13 bases between. The CDR3 sequence is 14 residues long. CDR1 and CDR2 (germline): SEHNR, FQNEAQ (reference sequence). The chain's CDR3 is CASSLAGAGHGYTF. As DNA, the CDR3 is TGTGCCAGCAGCTTAGCTGGGGCTGGTCACGGCTACACCTTC.